One and the same sample provided the 9 T cell receptor beta chains below, sequenced in a study of T cell changes during pregnancy in multiple sclerosis. Only in-frame clones appear in the TCRdb table, and some are missing; sequencing was by immunoSEQ multiplex PCR. The sample lists approximately 90,000 clones, around 93% occurring once. This specimen was peripheral blood, taken before pregnancy. The receptors were gathered from a female donor with multiple sclerosis, enrolled in a pregnancy study.

CDR3 in DNA: TGCAGCGTAAGGACAGGGGGCTACGAGCAGTACTTC. As protein: CSVRTGGYEQYF. This chain uses TRBV29-1 with TRBJ2-7; TRBD1 matches 10 bases. V lost 6 bases and J lost 3; bases outside the gene matches: 2. The CDR3 has 12 residues. Germline assignment: CDR1 SQVTM and CDR2 ANQGSEA.

This clone was counted a single time. The chain recombines TRBV5-4 with TRBJ1-2; D not resolved. Germline CDR1 SGHNT, CDR2 YYREEE (reference sequence). Trimming stripped 2 bases from V and 2 bases from J, with 7 bases between. The CDR3 has 13 amino acids. In nucleotides, the CDR3 is TGTGCCAGCAGCTTTGGAGGAAACTATGGCTACACCTTC. This encodes CASSFGGNYGYTF.

The V gene is TRBV7-9, the J gene TRBJ2-3; D is possibly TRBD1 (5 bases). V was shortened by 5 bases and J by 10 bases, with 16 bases between the two germline ends. Germline lookup yields CDR1 SEHNR and CDR2 FQNEAQ (reference sequence). This CDR3 region has 13 residues. The CDR3, as DNA: TGTGCCAGCAGCCCGCGTGGGGAAGGGGCGCAGTATTTT. It specifies CASSPRGEGAQYF.

The CDR3 spells CASSIGTGASRDTEAFF. CDR3 nucleotides: TGTGCCAGTAGTATAGGGACAGGGGCATCCCGTGACACTGAAGCTTTCTTT. The V and J genes are TRBV19 and TRBJ1-1, with 9 bases lining up with TRBD1. V dropped 1 base and J dropped 3; count of bases not matched to a gene: 9. Germline CDR1 is LNHDA and CDR2 is SQIVND (reference sequence). The CDR3 totals 17 residues.

The rearrangement joins TRBV2 to TRBJ1-1, with D perhaps matching TRBD1 (6 bases). Looked up from germline, CDR1 is SNHLY and CDR2 is FYNNEI. Trimming removed 3 bases from V and 5 bases from J, with 13 bases in between. The CDR3 sequence is 14 residues long. DNA of the CDR3: TGTGCCAGCAGTGAGTGGCAGGGGCGAACTGAAGCTTTCTTT. It translates to CASSEWQGRTEAFF. The full variable domain, rest sourced from reference TRBV2 and TRBJ1-1, is EPEVTQTPSHQVTQMGQEVILRCVPISNHLYFYWYRQILGQKVEFLVSFYNNEISEKSEIFDDQFSVERPDGSNFTLKIRSTKLEDSAMYFCASSEWQGRTEAFFGQGTRLTVV.

The V and J genes are TRBV11-3 and TRBJ2-7, with TRBD1 matching 8 bases. V lost 1 base to trimming and J lost 5 bases; unmatched junction nucleotides: 13. Germline CDR1 is SGHNT and CDR2 is YENEEA. This CDR3 is built from 17 residues. As DNA, the CDR3 is TGTGCCAGCAGCTTAGGAGCTACGACAGGGGCCCTCGACGAGCAGTACTTC. This codes for CASSLGATTGALDEQYF. Supplemented by reference TRBV11-3 and TRBJ2-7, the full variable domain reads EAGVVQSPRYKIIEKKQPVAFWCNPISGHNTLYWYLQNLGQGPELLIRYENEEAVDDSQLPKDRFSAERLKGVDSTLKIQPAELGDSAVYLCASSLGATTGALDEQYFGPGTRLTVT.

The rearrangement joins TRBV12-5 to TRBJ2-2, with 13 bases that match TRBD2. The CDR3 is made up of 17 amino acids. The V and J ends lost 6 bases and 2 bases, in that order; junction bases with no gene match: 6. Germline V gene sequence: CDR1 LGHNT, CDR2 FRNRAP. CDR3 sequence: CASGSGLAGLNTGELFF. DNA of the CDR3: TGTGCTAGTGGGTCGGGACTAGCGGGACTCAACACCGGGGAGCTGTTTTTT.

The chain employs TRBV9 and TRBJ2-1; 7 bases are shared with TRBD2. CDR3 size: 15 residues. The trim removed 2 bases at V and 7 bases at J, leaving 9 bases unmatched. In germline, CDR1 is SGDLS, CDR2 YYNGEE. The CDR3 here is CASSVRTRGINEQFF. The CDR3 DNA reads as TGTGCCAGCAGCGTGCGGACTAGGGGAATAAATGAGCAGTTCTTC.

The chain uses TRBV30 and TRBJ1-5; D is possibly TRBD1 (5 bases). This CDR3 comprises 13 residues. Germline loops: CDR1 GTSNPN, CDR2 SVGIG (reference sequence). Trimming took off 8 bases at V and 3 bases at J, with 14 bases between the two ends. For the CDR3, the DNA is TGTGCCAGCGCCGGGGGTGACAATCAGCCCCAGCATTTT. This translates into CASAGGDNQPQHF.